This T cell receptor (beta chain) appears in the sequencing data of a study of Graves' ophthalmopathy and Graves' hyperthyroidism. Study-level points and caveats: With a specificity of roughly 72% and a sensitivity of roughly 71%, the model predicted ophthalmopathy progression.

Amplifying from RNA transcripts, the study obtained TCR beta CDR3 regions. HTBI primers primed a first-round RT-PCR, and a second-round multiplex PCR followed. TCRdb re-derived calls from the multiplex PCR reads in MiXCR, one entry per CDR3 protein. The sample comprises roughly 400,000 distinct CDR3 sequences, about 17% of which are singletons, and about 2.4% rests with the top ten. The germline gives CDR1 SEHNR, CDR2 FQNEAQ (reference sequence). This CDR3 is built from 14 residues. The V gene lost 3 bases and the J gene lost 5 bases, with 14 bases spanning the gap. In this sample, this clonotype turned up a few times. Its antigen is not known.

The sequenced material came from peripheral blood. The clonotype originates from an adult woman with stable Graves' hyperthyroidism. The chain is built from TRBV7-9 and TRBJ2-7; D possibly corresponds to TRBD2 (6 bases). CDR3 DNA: TGTGCCAGCAGCTTTTCCGGGAGTTCCGACGAGCAGTACTTC. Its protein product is CASSFSGSSDEQYF. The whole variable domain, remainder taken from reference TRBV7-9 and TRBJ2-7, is DTGVSQNPRHKITKRGQNVTFRCDPISEHNRLYWYRQTLGQGPEFLTYFQNEAQLEKSRLLSDRFSAERPKGSFSTLEIQRTEQGDSAMYLCASSFSGSSDEQYFGPGTRLTVT.